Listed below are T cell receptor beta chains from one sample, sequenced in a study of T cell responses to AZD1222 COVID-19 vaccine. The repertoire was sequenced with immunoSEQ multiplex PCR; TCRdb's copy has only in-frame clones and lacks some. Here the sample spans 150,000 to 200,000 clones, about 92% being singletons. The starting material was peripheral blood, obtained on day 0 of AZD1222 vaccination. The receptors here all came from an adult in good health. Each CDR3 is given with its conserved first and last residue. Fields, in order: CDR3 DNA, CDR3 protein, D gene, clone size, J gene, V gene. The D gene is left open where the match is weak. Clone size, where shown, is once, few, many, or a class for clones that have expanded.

TGTGCCAGCAGCTTAACTATAGAACCGGGACGCCGCACAGATACGCAGTATTTT,CASSLTIEPGRRTDTQYF,-,once,TRBJ2-3,TRBV7-3
TGCAGCGTAAGCCAGGGCAGCTCAGGGGTTAACTATGGCTACACCTTC,CSVSQGSSGVNYGYTF,-,-,TRBJ1-2,TRBV29-1
TGTGCCACCAGTATCATAGGTGGCAGGGAGGGACGGGGCTACACCTTC,CATSIIGGREGRGYTF,-,-,TRBJ1-2,TRBV24-1
TGTGCCAGCAGCCCCGGGACAGGGAGCTCCTACGAGCAGTACTTC,CASSPGTGSSYEQYF,TRBD1,-,TRBJ2-7,TRBV28
TGCGCCAGCAGCCAGGGCCTCGTGGGGGTCACAGATACGCAGTATTTT,CASSQGLVGVTDTQYF,-,-,TRBJ2-3,TRBV5-1
TGTGCCAGCAGCTTCCCCGTGGGGGCCTTGACTGAAGCTTTCTTT,CASSFPVGALTEAFF,-,-,TRBJ1-1,TRBV7-2
TGTGCCAGCAGTTTGGGACAGGGGTTCAAGCAGTACTTC,CASSLGQGFKQYF,TRBD1,-,TRBJ2-7,TRBV28
TGTGCCAGCAGCAAAGTAGGGCTGTACAATCAGCCCCAGCATTTT,CASSKVGLYNQPQHF,-,once,TRBJ1-5,TRBV21-1
TGTGCCAGCAGCTCAAGGACTCCGCAGTATTTT,CASSSRTPQYF,-,-,TRBJ2-3,TRBV7-9
TGCGCCAGCAGCAGCGGGACAGGGGGCCTCGAGACCCAGTACTTC,CASSSGTGGLETQYF,TRBD1,-,TRBJ2-5,TRBV5-1
TGCGCCAGCAGCCAAGATCCGCTGACAGGGAGGTACTTC,CASSQDPLTGRYF,TRBD1,-,TRBJ2-7,TRBV4-1
TGCAGTGTTGTCAGGTTCAATGAGCAGTTCTTC,CSVVRFNEQFF,-,-,TRBJ2-1,TRBV20-1
TGTGCCAGCAGTTACCAAGGGAGGTCCTACTACGAGCAGTACTTC,CASSYQGRSYYEQYF,-,-,TRBJ2-7,TRBV6-5
TGCGCCAGCAGCGGAGACGGGTACACTGAAGCTTTCTTT,CASSGDGYTEAFF,-,-,TRBJ1-1,TRBV4-3
TGTGCCATCACAAGGGGGACACCGGGGGAGCAGTTCTTC,CAITRGTPGEQFF,-,-,TRBJ2-1,TRBV10-3
TGCGCCAGCAGCTTGGGACAGGTTGACTACGAGCAGTACTTC,CASSLGQVDYEQYF,-,-,TRBJ2-7,TRBV5-1
TGTGCCAGCAGTGAAGGGGAAGCTAGCGAGCAGTACTTC,CASSEGEASEQYF,-,once,TRBJ2-7,TRBV6-1
TGTGCCAGCAGCTTGGGGGACAGGGTGGGCGAGCAGTACTTC,CASSLGDRVGEQYF,TRBD1,-,TRBJ2-7,TRBV5-5
TGCGCCAGCAGCCCCCAGAGTCCGACAGGCAATCAGCCCCAGCATTTT,CASSPQSPTGNQPQHF,-,-,TRBJ1-5,TRBV4-1
TGTGCCAGCAGCCCCGGATGGGGCGCAGATACGCAGTATTTT,CASSPGWGADTQYF,-,-,TRBJ2-3,TRBV3-1/TRBV3-2
TGTGCCAGCGGGGGGAGGGATAATTCACCCCTCCACTTT,CASGGRDNSPLHF,-,-,TRBJ1-6,TRBV28
TGTGCCAGCAGCCTCCCGAGGACTTCTGGAAACACCATATATTTT,CASSLPRTSGNTIYF,-,-,TRBJ1-3,TRBV14
TGTGCCTGGAGTGGGGGGGGTGGTTTTGTGGAACTGTTTTTT,CAWSGGGGFVELFF,-,-,TRBJ1-4,TRBV30
TGTGCCAGCAGCTCCCAGATGGAGCCGGAGCAGTTCTTC,CASSSQMEPEQFF,-,-,TRBJ2-1,TRBV11-3
TGTGCCAGCAGCGTAGGAGGGGAGGGAGGGTACATTCAGTACTTC,CASSVGGEGGYIQYF,TRBD2,once,TRBJ2-4,TRBV9
TGTGCCAGTAGGCCATACAGGGGGCAAGAGGTGAACACTGAAGCTTTCTTT,CASRPYRGQEVNTEAFF,TRBD1,-,TRBJ1-1,TRBV19
TGTGCCAGCAGTCAATCGACCGGGACAGTCTATGGCTACACCTTC,CASSQSTGTVYGYTF,TRBD1,-,TRBJ1-2,TRBV28
TGTGCCAGCCCCCACCCCGGAAGGCGAGAGACCCAGTACTTC,CASPHPGRRETQYF,-,-,TRBJ2-5,TRBV21-1
TGTGCCAGCAGCTCCATGAGCGGGTCCGCCTACAATGAGCAGTTCTTC,CASSSMSGSAYNEQFF,-,-,TRBJ2-1,TRBV7-3
TGTGCCTGGAGAGTGGACAGGAGAGCTGAAGCTTTCTTT,CAWRVDRRAEAFF,TRBD1,-,TRBJ1-1,TRBV30
TGTGCCAGCAGCTTAGAGGGACAGATCTCTGGGGCCAACGTCCTGACTTTC,CASSLEGQISGANVLTF,TRBD1,-,TRBJ2-6,TRBV11-2
TGCGCCAGCAGCCCTACCGGGACTAGCGGGGGTCGGCACACAGATACGCAGTATTTT,CASSPTGTSGGRHTDTQYF,TRBD2,-,TRBJ2-3,TRBV5-1